The rows below give T cell receptor beta chains drawn from one sample of a study of T cells after yellow fever vaccination. Each CDR3 protein gets one entry after TCRdb re-called the 5' RACE reads with MiXCR. This sample has a few hundred thousand distinct CDR3 sequences, with approximately 10% found just once. The sequences come from CD4+ T cells sorted from PBMCs, collected 5 days after the yellow fever booster vaccination. These receptors originate from a man aged 18 to 30 who received the YFV17D yellow fever vaccine. The conserved cysteine and the conserved F or W are not part of the CDR3 here.

J: TRBJ1-4; length: 13; V: TRBV5-1; CDR3: ASSLDRGTDEKLF
J: TRBJ2-3; length: 11; V: TRBV12-3/TRBV12-4; CDR3: ASRDAGVDTQY
J: TRBJ1-1; length: 12; V: TRBV10-3; CDR3: AIRGTGLNTEAF
J: TRBJ1-4; length: 12; V: TRBV10-2; CDR3: ASSGLGGTEKLF
J: TRBJ2-2; length: 15; V: TRBV6-2/TRBV6-3; CDR3: ASSYSMPTPNTGELF
J: TRBJ2-5; length: 15; V: TRBV6-2/TRBV6-3; CDR3: ASSPTRTAKAQETQY
J: TRBJ1-2; length: 14; V: TRBV25-1; CDR3: ASSDESLGLARGYT
J: TRBJ2-5; length: 14; V: TRBV7-9; CDR3: ASSPLGLAGRETQY
J: TRBJ2-3; length: 16; V: TRBV4-3; CDR3: ASSQAASRTSGGGTQY
J: TRBJ1-1; length: 11; V: TRBV9; CDR3: ASSVEGGSEAF
J: TRBJ2-3; length: 12; V: TRBV18; CDR3: ASSQGRTVDTQY
J: TRBJ1-1; length: 11; V: TRBV3-1; CDR3: ASSPDYYTEAF
J: TRBJ1-1; length: 13; V: TRBV10-2; CDR3: ASSIWRDGDTEAF
J: TRBJ2-5; length: 14; V: TRBV5-4; CDR3: ASSLEGGGGQETQY
J: TRBJ1-4; length: 11; V: TRBV4-2; CDR3: ASTGTSGEKLF
J: TRBJ2-3; length: 12; V: TRBV25-1; CDR3: ASSEGSYTDTQY
J: TRBJ2-6; length: 13; V: TRBV15; CDR3: ATSPLLLGGNVLT
J: TRBJ1-1; length: 13; V: TRBV5-1; CDR3: ASKRSGPTGTEAF
J: TRBJ2-1; length: 14; V: TRBV5-6; CDR3: ASSLGGGGIVGEQF
J: TRBJ2-1; length: 12; V: TRBV19; CDR3: ASSTLLRGNEQF
J: TRBJ2-1; length: 15; V: TRBV7-9; CDR3: ASSLTWGRETHNEQF
J: TRBJ1-6; length: 14; V: TRBV4-1; CDR3: ASSQEGPGDRSPLH
J: TRBJ2-7; length: 16; V: TRBV4-1; CDR3: ASSQELSGGTVSYEQY
J: TRBJ2-2; length: 11; V: TRBV6-2/TRBV6-3; CDR3: ASSYFDPGELF
J: TRBJ2-3; length: 12; V: TRBV5-1; CDR3: ASSSGLEFGTQY
J: TRBJ1-5; length: 12; V: TRBV2; CDR3: ASSDRAIFQPQH
J: TRBJ2-7; length: 10; V: TRBV10-3; CDR3: AISEYSYEQY
J: TRBJ2-7; length: 9; V: TRBV27; CDR3: ASKTAYEQY
J: TRBJ1-5; length: 13; V: TRBV7-2; CDR3: ASGLQGTSNQPQH
J: TRBJ2-2; length: 14; V: TRBV4-3; CDR3: ASSQAQGASTGELF
J: TRBJ2-2; length: 11; V: TRBV12-3/TRBV12-4; CDR3: ASSFDTARELF
J: TRBJ2-1; length: 12; V: TRBV23-1; CDR3: ASSPWPGRDEQF
J: TRBJ1-2; length: 11; V: TRBV12-3/TRBV12-4; CDR3: ASSEQGVYGYT
J: TRBJ1-2; length: 13; V: TRBV3-1; CDR3: ASSHKDFYSGGYT
J: TRBJ1-2; length: 11; V: TRBV7-2; CDR3: ASSFPDRMRYT
J: TRBJ2-3; length: 12; V: TRBV4-3; CDR3: ASSLRDSTDTQY
J: TRBJ2-1; length: 15; V: TRBV12-3/TRBV12-4; CDR3: ASSAHLAGDVYNEQF
J: TRBJ2-3; length: 14; V: TRBV11-2; CDR3: ASSLSLAGGADTQY
J: TRBJ1-5; length: 12; V: TRBV12-3/TRBV12-4; CDR3: ASSLAGSNQPQH
J: TRBJ2-7; length: 11; V: TRBV7-3; CDR3: ASSLTSSGEQY
J: TRBJ2-3; length: 14; V: TRBV7-9; CDR3: ASSLWGGPSTDTQY
J: TRBJ2-3; length: 15; V: TRBV9; CDR3: ASSRTSGGAFTDTQY
J: TRBJ2-5; length: 12; V: TRBV3-1; CDR3: ASSLRAVQETQY
J: TRBJ2-3; length: 14; V: TRBV18; CDR3: ASSPGQGGATDTQY
J: TRBJ1-5; length: 12; V: TRBV25-1; CDR3: ASSGRTSNQPQH
J: TRBJ2-7; length: 11; V: TRBV20-1; CDR3: SGRQGASYEQY
J: TRBJ2-7; length: 13; V: TRBV20-1; CDR3: SAKPTDRPFYEQY
J: TRBJ1-1; length: 11; V: TRBV6-6; CDR3: ASSYVDDTEAF
J: TRBJ2-3; length: 15; V: TRBV6-1; CDR3: ASSEAPDSRGPDTQY
J: TRBJ1-4; length: 13; V: TRBV20-1; CDR3: SASQPGTGNEKLF
J: TRBJ2-3; length: 13; V: TRBV12-3/TRBV12-4; CDR3: ASSLTSGEGNTQY
J: TRBJ1-2; length: 12; V: TRBV20-1; CDR3: SANGDRGDYGYT